This is a list of T cell receptor beta chains from one sample in a study of immune heterogeneity within non-small cell lung tumors. TCRdb called the multiplex PCR reads again in MiXCR, with one record for every CDR3 protein. The table has tens of thousands of distinct CDR3 sequences, roughly 30% seen once; the top ten hold 3% to 4%. Sequences were obtained from lung tumor tissue. The source of these receptors is a man aged 35 to 55 with non-small cell lung cancer. Both conserved end residues are part of each CDR3. A D gene is named only where the DNA matches it firmly. Size tells how often a clone was seen (once, few, many) or the class of an expanded clone, and some rows leave it out.

V gene	clone size	J gene	D gene	CDR3 DNA	CDR3 protein
TRBV7-9	-	TRBJ1-5	-	TGTGCCAGAAGCTTAGGGACCAATCAGCCCCAGCATTTT	CARSLGTNQPQHF
TRBV27	many	TRBJ1-2	-	TGTGCCAGCAGGCCGGTCTGGGCCGAGGGGAGCTATGGCTACACCTTC	CASRPVWAEGSYGYTF
TRBV24-1	few	TRBJ2-1	TRBD2	TGTGCCACCGAACAACCAACTAGCGGGAGAAATGAGCAGTTCTTC	CATEQPTSGRNEQFF
TRBV30	many	TRBJ2-1	TRBD2	TGTGCCTGGAGTAAGTCTAGCGGGGTCTACAATGAGCAGTTCTTC	CAWSKSSGVYNEQFF
TRBV10-3	many	TRBJ1-5	-	TGTGCCACCGGGACAAATAGCAATCAGCCCCAGCATTTT	CATGTNSNQPQHF
TRBV6-2/TRBV6-3	medium-sized	TRBJ2-7	TRBD2	TGTGCCAGCGGACTAGCGGGGGGGGGAGCGGCCTACGAGCAGTACTTC	CASGLAGGGAAYEQYF
TRBV6-2/TRBV6-3	-	TRBJ2-5	-	TGTGCCAGCAGCGGAGAGACCCAGTACTTC	CASSGETQYF
TRBV7-2	many	TRBJ2-1	TRBD2	TGTGCCAGCAGTTTGGGACTAGCGGAAGGGAATGAGCAGTTCTTC	CASSLGLAEGNEQFF
TRBV3-1	-	TRBJ1-1	-	TGTGCCAGCAGCGCACAAACAGATAACACTGAAGCTTTCTTT	CASSAQTDNTEAFF
TRBV5-5	-	TRBJ2-3	-	TGTGCCAGCAGCTTGGGACCGACGGGTGGTACGCAGTATTTT	CASSLGPTGGTQYF
TRBV29-1	many	TRBJ2-7	TRBD1	TGCAGCGCCATAGGACAGGGGGCGACCTACGAGCAGTACTTC	CSAIGQGATYEQYF
TRBV5-4	few	TRBJ2-2	TRBD1	TGTGCCAGCAGCTGGGGGACAGGGGGCAACGGGGAGCTGTTTTTT	CASSWGTGGNGELFF
TRBV4-1	many	TRBJ2-2	TRBD1	TGCGCCAGCAGCTATGACAGGGACACCGGGGAGCTGTTTTTT	CASSYDRDTGELFF
TRBV7-3	many	TRBJ2-3	TRBD2	TGTGCCAGCAGCCCCGGACTAGCGGGAGTTGCAGATACGCAGTATTTT	CASSPGLAGVADTQYF
TRBV2	many	TRBJ1-5	-	TGTGCCAGCAGTGATCGGGGGAGTCAGCCCCAGCATTTT	CASSDRGSQPQHF
TRBV7-9	-	TRBJ2-6	-	TGTGCCAGCAGCCCTGGGGGCTCTGGGGCCAACGTCCTGACTTTC	CASSPGGSGANVLTF
TRBV18	-	TRBJ2-5	TRBD2	TGTGCCAGCTCCCCTGGACTAGGAGACGTGGAGACCCAGTACTTC	CASSPGLGDVETQYF
TRBV12-3/TRBV12-4	medium-sized	TRBJ2-7	-	TGTGCCAGCAGTTCGGGGGTCGAGCAGTACTTC	CASSSGVEQYF
TRBV24-1	many	TRBJ2-1	-	TGTGCCACCAGTCGACAGTCTAGCTCCTACAATGAGCAGTTCTTC	CATSRQSSSYNEQFF
TRBV7-9	-	TRBJ2-2	-	TGTGCCAGCAACGCGGCTTCCACCGGGGAGCTGTTTTTT	CASNAASTGELFF
TRBV11-2	many	TRBJ2-1	TRBD2	TGTGCCAGCAGCTCCCTAGCGGGTAAAGGGGGTGAGCAGTTCTTC	CASSSLAGKGGEQFF
TRBV6-1	many	TRBJ2-1	-	TGTGCCAGCACTAGGGTTAACAATGAGCAGTTCTTC	CASTRVNNEQFF
TRBV20-1	many	TRBJ1-4	-	TGCAGTGCTAGAACCATTGAAAAACTGTTTTTT	CSARTIEKLFF
TRBV20-1	many	TRBJ2-7	TRBD2	TGCAGTGCTAGTTACCCCGTAGCGGGAATCGACGAGCAGTACTTC	CSASYPVAGIDEQYF
TRBV5-1	few	TRBJ2-5	TRBD1	TGCGCCAGCACACAGGGGTACCAAGAGACCCAGTACTTC	CASTQGYQETQYF
TRBV7-2	once	TRBJ2-1	-	TGTGCCAGCACCAAACTATGGACTACGTACAATGAGCAGTTCTTC	CASTKLWTTYNEQFF
TRBV3-1	medium-sized	TRBJ1-2	-	TGTGCCAGCAGCCAAGGGCTCTATGGCTACACCTTC	CASSQGLYGYTF
TRBV12-3/TRBV12-4	-	TRBJ2-1	TRBD2	TGTGCCAGCAGTTCTCGACTAGCGGGGCCCCCCTACAATAAGCAGTTCTTC	CASSSRLAGPPYNKQFF
TRBV2	-	TRBJ2-5	-	TGTGCCAGCAGTGGCTCCTTGGTGGGCGGGAAAAAAGAGACCCAGTACTTC	CASSGSLVGGKKETQYF
TRBV5-6	-	TRBJ2-1	-	TGTGCCAGCAGCCGGGACTTCCTACAGTTCTTC	CASSRDFLQFF
TRBV25-1	-	TRBJ2-2	-	TGTGCCAGCAGAAACGGACAGCGCACCGGGGAGCTGTTTTTT	CASRNGQRTGELFF
TRBV11-3	many	TRBJ2-7	TRBD2	TGTGCCAGCAGTCCGAAGGCGGGAGGGCCAGAAGAGCAGTACTTC	CASSPKAGGPEEQYF
TRBV7-2	-	TRBJ2-6	-	TGTGCCAGCAGCTTCCGGGGTAGCTCTGGGGCCAACGTCCTGACTTTC	CASSFRGSSGANVLTF
TRBV6-1	many	TRBJ2-3	-	TGTGCCAGCAGTCTGACTGGAAGCACAGATACGCAGTATTTT	CASSLTGSTDTQYF
TRBV6-2/TRBV6-3	many	TRBJ1-5	-	TGTGCCAGCAGTCGTGGACAGACCTATCAGCCCCAGCATTTT	CASSRGQTYQPQHF
TRBV9	-	TRBJ2-3	-	TGTGCCAGCAGCGTAGGGTCCCCCACAGATACGCAGTATTTT	CASSVGSPTDTQYF
TRBV5-1	few	TRBJ2-1	-	TGCGCCAGCAGCCTCTCCGGGAGAGAGGGTGAGCAGTTCTTC	CASSLSGREGEQFF
TRBV6-1	many	TRBJ1-1	-	TGTGCCAGCAGTTCCCCCCGTGAAGCTTTCTTT	CASSSPREAFF
TRBV7-3	few	TRBJ2-3	-	TGTGCCAGCAGCTTAATAGTGCGGCTAGTAGCGGCCTATTTT	CASSLIVRLVAAYF
TRBV7-3	medium-sized	TRBJ2-2	-	TGTGCCAGCAGCCAAGAGGGGAACACCGGGGAGCTGTTTTTT	CASSQEGNTGELFF
TRBV4-3	few	TRBJ2-4	-	TGCGCCAGCAGCCAAGATCCCCGACAGAAAAACATTCAGTACTTC	CASSQDPRQKNIQYF
TRBV18	few	TRBJ1-1	-	TGTGCCAGCTCACCAGGTAGGGACACTGAAGCTTTCTTT	CASSPGRDTEAFF
TRBV20-1	-	TRBJ2-7	TRBD2	TGCAGTGCTAGTTTGACTAGCGGGACCCGCGAGCAGTACTTC	CSASLTSGTREQYF
TRBV10-3	few	TRBJ1-1	-	TGTGCCATCAGTGAGGGGGGCACTGAAGCTTTCTTT	CAISEGGTEAFF
TRBV4-2	few	TRBJ1-5	-	TGTGCCAGCAGTCTTCAGGGTTACGGCAATCAGCCCCAGCATTTT	CASSLQGYGNQPQHF
TRBV3-1	-	TRBJ2-5	TRBD2	TGTGCCTCCCAAAGGGCGGGAGGAGGAGAGACCCAGTACTTC	CASQRAGGGETQYF
TRBV9	many	TRBJ2-7	-	TGTGCCAGCAGCGTAGTTTCCGAGCGGAGCACGTACGAGCAGTACTTC	CASSVVSERSTYEQYF
TRBV4-2	-	TRBJ2-5	TRBD2	TGTACCAGCAGCCCAAAGCGGGATAGTCAAGAGACCCAGTACTTC	CTSSPKRDSQETQYF
TRBV10-3	many	TRBJ2-7	TRBD2	TGTGCCATCAGTGAGTCGGGGGAGGGCCGGGGCGAGCAGTACTTC	CAISESGEGRGEQYF
TRBV7-6	many	TRBJ1-1	-	TGTGCCAGCAGCCCACTCCCGACAGGGAACACTGAAGCTTTCTTT	CASSPLPTGNTEAFF
TRBV18	once	TRBJ1-2	-	TGTCCCAGCTCACCAGACACGGGGGAGGATGGCTACACCTTC	CPSSPDTGEDGYTF
TRBV28	medium-sized	TRBJ2-7	-	TGTGCCAGCAGTTTGCAAGGTCAAGTCTACGAGCAGTACTTC	CASSLQGQVYEQYF
TRBV7-9	-	TRBJ2-2	-	TGTGCCAGCAGCTCACAGGGTTTCGGGGAGCTGTTTTTT	CASSSQGFGELFF
TRBV5-1	many	TRBJ2-7	-	TGCGCCAGCAGCTTAGCAGTACTCTCCTACGAGCAGTACTTC	CASSLAVLSYEQYF
TRBV2	-	TRBJ2-1	TRBD2	TGTGCCAGCAAAGCGGGAGGGTTATACAATGAGCAGTTCTTC	CASKAGGLYNEQFF